These 9 T cell receptor beta chains share one sample of origin, sequenced in a study of shared clonotypes between healthy human individuals. Sequencing used immunoSEQ multiplex PCR; TCRdb keeps in-frame clones, though not all of them. The profile shows about 2.4 million clones, about 92% of them singletons. Material for sequencing was naive CD4+ T cells sorted from blood. Subset reported: CD45RA+ positively selected. The receptors stem from a man younger than 35 in good health.

This clone was seen only once. The CDR3 here is CASSDLGGAHSPLHF. CDR3 DNA: TGTGCCAGCAGTGACCTCGGGGGGGCTCATTCACCCCTCCACTTT. The rearrangement links TRBV6-1 to TRBJ1-6; TRBD1 might be the D (6 bases). V lost 3 bases and J 8 bases, leaving 14 bases between the germline ends. Germline CDR1 MNHNS, CDR2 SASEGT. The CDR3 spans 15 residues.

This CDR3 is CASSVETGGKDTQYF. The CDR3 DNA reads as TGTGCCAGCAGCGTCGAGACAGGGGGAAAAGATACGCAGTATTTT. This chain connects TRBV9 to TRBJ2-3, with TRBD1 identical over 9 bases. Per germline, CDR1 SGDLS and CDR2 YYNGEE. Trimming took 2 bases from V and 5 from J; bases not matched to a gene: 6. This CDR3 contains 15 residues.

On this clone: This same CDR3 is encoded by further DNA sequences in the sample. The gene calls are TRBV6-5 and TRBJ2-1; 14 bases fit TRBD2. V trimming: 5 bases; J trimming: 6 bases; junction bases outside the gene matches: 3. Germline V lookup: CDR1 MNHEY, CDR2 SVGAGI. CDR3 length: 15 amino acids. DNA for the CDR3: TGTGCCAGCAGTAGAGGGACTAGCGGGAGCAATGAGCAGTTCTTC. Protein sequence: CASSRGTSGSNEQFF.

This clone occurred once. The rearrangement joins TRBV11-2 to TRBJ2-7; 7 positions match TRBD2. The length of the CDR3 is 14 residues. Germline trimming cut 1 base from V and 6 bases from J; bases unmatched to any gene: 6. Germline V CDR1 and CDR2: SGHAT, FQNNGV. CDR3 amino acids: CASSLGGRAFEQYF. CDR3 nucleotides: TGTGCCAGCAGCTTAGGCGGGAGAGCCTTCGAGCAGTACTTC.

This clone was observed a handful of times. The chain combines TRBV30 with TRBJ1-1; D perhaps matches TRBD1 (6 bases). The germline gives CDR1 GTSNPN, CDR2 SVGIG (reference sequence). CDR3 length: 10 amino acids. V was cut by 8 bases and J by 8 bases, with 12 bases left in between. The CDR3 coding sequence is TGTGCCGCCGGACAGCGAGAAGCTTTCTTT. Its translation: CAAGQREAFF.

This rearrangement joins TRBV28 to TRBJ1-6, with 9 bases identical to TRBD1. J lost 4 bases, V lost 5 bases, and 9 bases had no gene match. There are 17 residues in the CDR3. Germline V CDR1 and CDR2: MDHEN, SYDVKM. DNA of the CDR3: TGTGCCAGCAGTGTCGGACAGGGGAAAACTTATAATTCACCCCTCCACTTT. Translated: CASSVGQGKTYNSPLHF.

The gene calls are TRBV5-4 and TRBJ2-2; D perhaps matches TRBD2 (6 bases). The CDR3 has 14 amino acids. V lost 0 bases, J lost 8 bases, and 11 bases lay in between. The germline gives CDR1 SGHNT, CDR2 YYREEE (reference sequence). CDR3 residues: CASSLGPGEGELFF. The CDR3 coding sequence is TGTGCCAGCAGCTTGGGTCCGGGGGAAGGGGAGCTGTTTTTT. Full variable domain (outside the CDR3, taken from reference TRBV5-4 and TRBJ2-2): ETGVTQSPTHLIKTRGQQVTLRCSSQSGHNTVSWYQQALGQGPQFIFQYYREEENGRGNFPPRFSGLQFPNYSSELNVNALELDDSALYLCASSLGPGEGELFFGEGSRLTVL.

V usage is TRBV5-4 and J usage is TRBJ2-5; TRBD2 matches 14 bases. The germline V gene encodes CDR1 SGHNT and CDR2 YYREEE (reference sequence). This CDR3 is 17 amino acids long. With 4 bases clipped from V and 2 bases from J, the junction kept 7 bases outside the gene matches. The CDR3 sequence is CASSPGLAGASQETQYF. CDR3 bases: TGTGCCAGCAGCCCGGGACTAGCGGGAGCGTCACAAGAGACCCAGTACTTC.

This chain connects TRBV27 to TRBJ1-1, with no clear D. V lost 5 bases, J lost 2 bases, and 6 bases lay in between. CDR1 is MNHEY and CDR2 is SMNVEV in the germline V gene (reference sequence). The CDR3 has 12 amino acids. CDR3 sequence reads: CASSQTNTEAFF. The CDR3 region has the DNA TGTGCCAGCAGTCAAACCAACACTGAAGCTTTCTTT.